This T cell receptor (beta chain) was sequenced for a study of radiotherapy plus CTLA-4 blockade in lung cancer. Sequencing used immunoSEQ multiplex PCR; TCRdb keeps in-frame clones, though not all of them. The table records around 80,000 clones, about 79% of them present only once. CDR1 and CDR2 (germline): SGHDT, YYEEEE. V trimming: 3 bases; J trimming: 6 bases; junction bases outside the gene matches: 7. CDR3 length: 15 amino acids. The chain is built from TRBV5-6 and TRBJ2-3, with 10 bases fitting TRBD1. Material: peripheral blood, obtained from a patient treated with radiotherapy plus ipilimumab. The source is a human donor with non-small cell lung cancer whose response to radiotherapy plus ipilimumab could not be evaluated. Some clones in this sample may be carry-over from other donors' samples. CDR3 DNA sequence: TGTGCCAGCAGCTGGGGACAGGGGACAACCGATACGCAGTATTTT. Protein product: CASSWGQGTTDTQYF. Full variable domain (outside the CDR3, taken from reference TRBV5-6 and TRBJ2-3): DAGVTQSPTHLIKTRGQQVTLRCSPKSGHDTVSWYQQALGQGPQFIFQYYEEEERQRGNFPDRFSGHQFPNYSSELNVNALLLGDSALYLCASSWGQGTTDTQYFGPGTRLTVL.